The present T cell receptor beta chain was sequenced within a study of shared clonotypes between healthy human individuals. For the study at large: Per donor, three plates held CD4 naive cells, three held CD4 memory, two held CD8 naive and one held CD8 memory.

There were no recent acute infections or vaccinations among the donors, who were healthy HIV-negative adults. Naive CD4+ cells were CD45RA-selected; the remaining cells were memory. In the authors' workflow: Junction-only immunoSEQ data arrived without quality scores, meaning filtering differed. Sequenced by immunoSEQ multiplex PCR; TCRdb stores in-frame clones only, minus some. V, J and clone size are those of that table, while D and trimming were read from the DNA. The sample carries some 1 million clones, about 75% recorded once. V was trimmed by 6 bases and J by 4 bases, leaving 15 bases between them. This CDR3 spans 14 amino acids. Germline V CDR1 and CDR2: SEHNR, FQNEAQ (reference sequence).

This chain connects TRBV7-9 to TRBJ2-5; D is tentatively TRBD1 or TRBD2 (5 bases each). This TCR was recovered from a man younger than 30 in good health. Sequencing used memory CD4+ T cells sorted from blood. Stated subset: CD45RA-negative fraction. The CDR3, as DNA: TGTGCCAGCAGTTTTTGGGGGACGGGAGAGACCCAGTACTTC. Amino acid sequence: CASSFWGTGETQYF.